This T cell receptor beta chain comes out of a study of T-cell reconstitution after alpha-beta-depleted transplantation in children (dated by TCRdb to 2016 to 2018). About the study as a whole: The study quantitatively tracked T-cell immune reconstitution after TCRalphabeta/CD19-depleted allogeneic hematopoietic cell transplantation in children using TCR repertoire profiling.

Study-wide findings and limitations: In some patients, the high TCRbeta diversity seen at day 60 was put down to recipient T cells and intrathymic progenitors that had survived conditioning. Hyperexpanded clone frequencies declined over subsequent months; after one year, T-cell counts and TCRbeta diversity were mostly attributed to newly produced T cells. The apparently early recovery of alphabetaT-cell counts about two months after transplant reportedly depended on only several hundred rapidly expanded clones that came from non-depleted graft cells.

What the treatment or condition label conveys for this sample: allogeneic hematopoietic cell transplantation with graft depleted of TCRalphabeta T cells and CD19 B cells. TCRalphabeta/CD19-depleted allogeneic hematopoietic cell grafts were given to the transplant recipients, all of whom were children. Sequences SEHNR (CDR1) and FQNEAQ (CDR2) are obtained from the germline V gene (reference sequence). Including the terminal cysteine and phenylalanine, the CDR3 comprises 14 residues. Only CDR3 DNA remains: 42 bases, in frame from the first base. V loses 4 bases, J loses 3 bases, and the germline ends lie 13 bases apart. Note on this clonotype: The antigen it binds to is not known. Per-base qualities were not stored, and no clone one base away is much larger.

Library preparation used PCR. This sample was sequenced with an Illumina HiSeq 2500. TCR library preparation used molecular barcoding, with unique molecular identifiers applied to normalize quantification of the TCRbeta repertoire. TCRdb reworked the public reads: Q25 trimming with fastp, MiXCR clone assembly, productive beta chains retained. Identical CDR3 proteins give one entry, which carries the most common genes and DNA. The sample data list 670,000 or so distinct CDR3 sequences, and around 13% of these were observed just once. Around 0.79% of the sample is taken by the ten largest. The receptor comes from a girl aged 2 to 10 with congenital amegakaryocytic thrombocytopenia, due to receive a stem cell transplant. The chain uses TRBV7-9 and TRBJ2-7; TRBD2 is possibly the D segment (5 matching bases). The sample here was PBMCs, taken before TCRalphabeta/CD19-depleted stem cell transplant. The CDR3 here reads CASSSDGGYYEQYF. The nucleotide sequence is TGTGCCAGCAGCTCGGACGGAGGATACTACGAGCAGTACTTC.